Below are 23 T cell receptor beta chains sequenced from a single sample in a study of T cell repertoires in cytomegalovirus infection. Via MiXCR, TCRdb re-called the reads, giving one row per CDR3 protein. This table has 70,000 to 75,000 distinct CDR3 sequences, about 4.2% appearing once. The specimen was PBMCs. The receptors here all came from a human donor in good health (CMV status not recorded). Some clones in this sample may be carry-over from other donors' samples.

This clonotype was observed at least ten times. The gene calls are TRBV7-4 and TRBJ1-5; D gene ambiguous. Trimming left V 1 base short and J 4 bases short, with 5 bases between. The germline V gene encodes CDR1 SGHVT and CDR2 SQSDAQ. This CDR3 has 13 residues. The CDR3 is CASSLVANQPQHF. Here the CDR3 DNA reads TGTGCCAGCAGCTTAGTGGCGAATCAGCCCCAGCATTTT.

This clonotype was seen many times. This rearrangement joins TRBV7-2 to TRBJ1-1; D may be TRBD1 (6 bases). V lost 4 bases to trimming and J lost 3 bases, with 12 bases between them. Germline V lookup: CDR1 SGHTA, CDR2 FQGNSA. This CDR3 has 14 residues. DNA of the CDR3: TGTGCCAGCAGCTCTGGGGGGGGGCACACTGAAGCTTTCTTT. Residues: CASSSGGGHTEAFF.

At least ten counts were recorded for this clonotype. Here the CDR3 DNA reads TGTGCCAGCAGCTTATGGGGGATGGTACAAGAGACCCAGTACTTC. It codes for CASSLWGMVQETQYF. The chain has TRBV7-2 and TRBJ2-5, with D perhaps matching TRBD1 or TRBD2 (5 bases each). V lost 2 bases and J 2 bases, leaving 12 bases between the germline ends. CDR1 is SGHTA, CDR2 FQGNSA, per germline. The CDR3 is made up of 15 amino acids. Full variable domain (remainder filled in from reference TRBV7-2 and TRBJ2-5): GAGVSQSPSNKVTEKGKDVELRCDPISGHTALYWYRQSLGQGLEFLIYFQGNSAPDKSGLPSDRFSAERTGGSVSTLTIQRTQQEDSAVYLCASSLWGMVQETQYFGPGTRLLVL.

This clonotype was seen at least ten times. This CDR3 is CASTVPEKLFF. CDR3 nucleotide sequence: TGTGCCAGCACCGTACCGGAAAAACTGTTTTTT. This chain links TRBV7-3 with TRBJ1-4; D unclear. Trimming stripped 7 bases from V and 8 bases from J, with 8 bases between. Germline V CDR1 and CDR2: SGHTA, FQGTGA. This CDR3 spans 11 amino acids.

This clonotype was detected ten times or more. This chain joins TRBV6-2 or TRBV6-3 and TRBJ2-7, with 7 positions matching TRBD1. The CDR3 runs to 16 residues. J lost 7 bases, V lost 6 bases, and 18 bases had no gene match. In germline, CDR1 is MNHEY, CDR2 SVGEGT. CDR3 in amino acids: CASSAPPGQIPGEQYF. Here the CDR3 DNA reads TGTGCCAGCAGCGCACCTCCGGGACAGATACCGGGGGAGCAGTACTTC.

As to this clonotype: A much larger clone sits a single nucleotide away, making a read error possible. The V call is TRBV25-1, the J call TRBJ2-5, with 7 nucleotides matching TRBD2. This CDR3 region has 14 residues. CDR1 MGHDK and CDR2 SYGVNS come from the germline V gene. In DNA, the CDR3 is TGTGCCAGCAAGCGGGGCGGGGGTTCGGAGACCCGGTACTTC. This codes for CASKRGGGSETRYF. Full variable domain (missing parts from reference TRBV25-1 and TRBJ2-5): EADIYQTPRYLVIGTGKKITLECSQTMGHDKMYWYQQDPGMELHLIHYSYGVNSTEKGDLSSESTVSRIRTEHFPLTLESARPSHTSQYLCASKRGGGSETRYFGPGTRLLVL.

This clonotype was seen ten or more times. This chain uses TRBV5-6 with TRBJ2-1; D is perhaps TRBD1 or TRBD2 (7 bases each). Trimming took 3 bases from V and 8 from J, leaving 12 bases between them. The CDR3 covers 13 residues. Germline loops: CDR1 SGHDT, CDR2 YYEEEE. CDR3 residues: CASSSTGRDEQFF. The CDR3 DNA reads TGTGCCAGCAGCTCGACAGGGAGGGATGAGCAGTTCTTC.

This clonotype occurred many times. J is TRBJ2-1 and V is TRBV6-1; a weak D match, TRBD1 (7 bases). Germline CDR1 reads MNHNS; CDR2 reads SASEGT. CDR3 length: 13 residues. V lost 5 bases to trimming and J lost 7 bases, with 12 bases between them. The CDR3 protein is CASSYGGQNEQFF. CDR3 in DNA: TGTGCCAGCAGTTACGGGGGACAGAATGAGCAGTTCTTC.

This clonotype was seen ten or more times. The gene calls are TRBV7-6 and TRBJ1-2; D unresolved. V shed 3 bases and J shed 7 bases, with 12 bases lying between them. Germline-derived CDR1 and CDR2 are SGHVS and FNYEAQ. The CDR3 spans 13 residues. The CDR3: CASSFKGNAGYTF. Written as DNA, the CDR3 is TGTGCCAGCAGCTTTAAAGGGAATGCTGGCTACACCTTC.

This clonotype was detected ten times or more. The CDR3 spells CASSYTGASLDTQYF. CDR3 bases: TGTGCCAGCAGTTACACCGGGGCGTCTTTGGATACGCAGTATTTT. The rearrangement links TRBV6-9 to TRBJ2-3, with D perhaps being TRBD1 or TRBD2 (5 bases each). The CDR3 has 15 residues. V shed 3 bases and J shed 6 bases, with 16 bases lying between them. In germline, CDR1 is MNHGY, CDR2 SVAAGI.

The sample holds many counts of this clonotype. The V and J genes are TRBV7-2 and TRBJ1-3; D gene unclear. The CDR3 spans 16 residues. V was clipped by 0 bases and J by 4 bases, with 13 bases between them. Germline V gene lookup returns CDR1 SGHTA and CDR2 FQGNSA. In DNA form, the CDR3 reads TGTGCCAGCAGCTTAGCCCAAGTTCGGGGAGGAAACACCATATATTTT. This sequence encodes CASSLAQVRGGNTIYF.

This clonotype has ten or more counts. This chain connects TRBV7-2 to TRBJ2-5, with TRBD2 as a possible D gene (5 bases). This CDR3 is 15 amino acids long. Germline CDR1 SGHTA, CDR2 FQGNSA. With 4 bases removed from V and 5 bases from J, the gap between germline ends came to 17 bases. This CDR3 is CASSSTRGGFETQYF. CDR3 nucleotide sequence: TGTGCCAGCAGCTCGACTCGAGGAGGTTTCGAGACCCAGTACTTC.

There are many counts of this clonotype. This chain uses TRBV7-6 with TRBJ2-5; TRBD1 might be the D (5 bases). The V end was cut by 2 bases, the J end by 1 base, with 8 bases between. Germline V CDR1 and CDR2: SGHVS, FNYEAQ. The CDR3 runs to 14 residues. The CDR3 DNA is TGTGCCAGCAGCTTACTGGGGCTCCAAGAGACCCAGTACTTC. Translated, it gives CASSLLGLQETQYF. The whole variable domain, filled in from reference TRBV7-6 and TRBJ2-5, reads GAGVSQSPRYKVTKRGQDVALRCDPISGHVSLYWYRQALGQGPEFLTYFNYEAQQDKSGLPNDRFSAERPEGSISTLTIQRTEQRDSAMYRCASSLLGLQETQYFGPGTRLLVL.

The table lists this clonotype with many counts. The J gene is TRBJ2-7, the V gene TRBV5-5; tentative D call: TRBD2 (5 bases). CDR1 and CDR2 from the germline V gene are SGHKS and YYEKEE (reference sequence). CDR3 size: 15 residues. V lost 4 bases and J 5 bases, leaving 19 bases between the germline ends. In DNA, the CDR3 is TGTGCCAGCAGCCCTCTCTGGACTGGCCGCAACGAGCAGTACTTC. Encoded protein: CASSPLWTGRNEQYF.

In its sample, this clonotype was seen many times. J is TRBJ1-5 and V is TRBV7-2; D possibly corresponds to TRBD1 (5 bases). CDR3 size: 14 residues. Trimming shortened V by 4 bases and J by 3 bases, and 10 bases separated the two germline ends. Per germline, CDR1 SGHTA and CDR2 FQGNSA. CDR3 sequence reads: CASSSQDSNQPQHF. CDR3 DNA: TGTGCCAGCAGCTCACAGGACTCCAATCAGCCCCAGCATTTT.

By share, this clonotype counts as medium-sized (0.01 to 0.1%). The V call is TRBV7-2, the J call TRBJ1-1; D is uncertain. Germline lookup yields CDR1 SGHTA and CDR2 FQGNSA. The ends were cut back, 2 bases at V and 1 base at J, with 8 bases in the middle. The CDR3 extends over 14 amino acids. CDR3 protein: CASSLSRTNTEAFF. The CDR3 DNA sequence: TGTGCCAGCAGCTTATCCCGAACGAACACTGAAGCTTTCTTT.

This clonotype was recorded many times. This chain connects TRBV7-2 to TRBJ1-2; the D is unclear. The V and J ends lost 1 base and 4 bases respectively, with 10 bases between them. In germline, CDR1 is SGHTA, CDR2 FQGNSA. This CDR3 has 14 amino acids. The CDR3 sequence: CASSLELTAYGYTF. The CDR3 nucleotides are TGTGCCAGCAGCTTAGAACTTACGGCCTATGGCTACACCTTC.

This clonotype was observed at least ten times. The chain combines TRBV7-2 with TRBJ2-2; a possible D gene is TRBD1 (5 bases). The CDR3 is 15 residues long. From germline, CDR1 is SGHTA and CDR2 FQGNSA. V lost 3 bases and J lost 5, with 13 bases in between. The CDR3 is CASSFREVPTGELFF. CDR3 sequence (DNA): TGTGCCAGCAGCTTCAGGGAAGTCCCTACCGGGGAGCTGTTTTTT.

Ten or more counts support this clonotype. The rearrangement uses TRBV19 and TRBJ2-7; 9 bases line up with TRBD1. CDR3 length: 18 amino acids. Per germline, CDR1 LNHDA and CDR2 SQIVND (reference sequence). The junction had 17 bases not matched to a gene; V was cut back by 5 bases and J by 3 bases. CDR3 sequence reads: CASSSGTGMREGLYEQYF. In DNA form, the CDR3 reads TGTGCCAGTAGTTCCGGGACAGGGATGCGGGAAGGCCTCTACGAGCAGTACTTC.

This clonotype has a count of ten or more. The CDR3 coding sequence is TGTGCCAGCAGCCCAAGCGGGGTTGTCTATGGCTACACCTTC. Translated, it gives CASSPSGVVYGYTF. This rearrangement joins TRBV28 to TRBJ1-2; D remains ambiguous. Germline assignment: CDR1 MDHEN and CDR2 SYDVKM. The CDR3 has 14 amino acids. Trimming removed 6 bases from V and 4 bases from J, with 15 bases in between.

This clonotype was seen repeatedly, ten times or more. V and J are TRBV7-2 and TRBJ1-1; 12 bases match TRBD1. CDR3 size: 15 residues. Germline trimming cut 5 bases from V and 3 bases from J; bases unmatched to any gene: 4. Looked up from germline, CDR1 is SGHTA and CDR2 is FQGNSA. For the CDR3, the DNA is TGTGCCAGCAGCGCGGGACAGGGGGCGCACACTGAAGCTTTCTTT. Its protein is CASSAGQGAHTEAFF.

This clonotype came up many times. DNA for the CDR3: TGTGCCAGCAGCTTTACGGCTAGCGGTTACAATGAGCAGTTCTTC. This sequence encodes CASSFTASGYNEQFF. The rearrangement joins TRBV7-2 to TRBJ2-1; the match to TRBD2 covers 7 bases. The CDR3 consists of 15 residues. Germline V gives CDR1 SGHTA, CDR2 FQGNSA. J was trimmed by 4 bases and V by 3 bases; bases with no gene match: 6.

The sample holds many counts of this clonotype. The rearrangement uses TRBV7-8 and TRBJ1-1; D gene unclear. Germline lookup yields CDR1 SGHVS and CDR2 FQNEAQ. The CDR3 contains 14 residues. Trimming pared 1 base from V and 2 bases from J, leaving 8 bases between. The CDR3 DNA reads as TGTGCCAGCAGCTTAGGGATCCACAACACTGAAGCTTTCTTT. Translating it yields CASSLGIHNTEAFF.